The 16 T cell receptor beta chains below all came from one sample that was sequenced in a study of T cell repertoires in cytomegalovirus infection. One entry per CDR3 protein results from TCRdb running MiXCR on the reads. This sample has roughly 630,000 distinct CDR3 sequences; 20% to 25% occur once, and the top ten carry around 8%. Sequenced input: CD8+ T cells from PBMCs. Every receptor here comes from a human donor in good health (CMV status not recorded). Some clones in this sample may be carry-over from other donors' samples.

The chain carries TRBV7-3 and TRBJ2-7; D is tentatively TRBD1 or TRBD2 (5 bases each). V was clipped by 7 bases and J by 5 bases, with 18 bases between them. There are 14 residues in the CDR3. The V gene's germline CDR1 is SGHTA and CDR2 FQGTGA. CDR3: CASILMGVYNEQYV. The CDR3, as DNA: TGTGCCAGCATCCTAATGGGGGTGTATAACGAGCAGTACGTC.

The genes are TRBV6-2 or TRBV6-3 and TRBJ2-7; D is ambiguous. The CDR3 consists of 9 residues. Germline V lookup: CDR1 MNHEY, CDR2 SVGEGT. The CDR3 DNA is TGTGCCAGCAGTTACGGGCAGTACGTC. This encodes CASSYGQYV.

The CDR3, as DNA: TGCAGCGTTGTGCTTGTGGGGGGCTCCTACGAGCAGTACTTC. Protein: CSVVLVGGSYEQYF. The rearrangement links TRBV29-1 to TRBJ2-7, with D perhaps TRBD2 (6 bases). The germline gives CDR1 SQVTM, CDR2 ANQGSEA. V shed 4 bases and J shed 0 bases, with 13 bases lying between them. The CDR3 runs to 14 residues.

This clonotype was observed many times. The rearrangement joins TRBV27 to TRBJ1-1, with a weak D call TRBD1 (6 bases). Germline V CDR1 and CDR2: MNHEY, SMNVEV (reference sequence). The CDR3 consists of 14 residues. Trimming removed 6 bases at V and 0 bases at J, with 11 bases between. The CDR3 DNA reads TGTGCCAGCAGCCGCGGACAGTTGAACACTGAAGCTTTCTTT. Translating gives CASSRGQLNTEAFF.

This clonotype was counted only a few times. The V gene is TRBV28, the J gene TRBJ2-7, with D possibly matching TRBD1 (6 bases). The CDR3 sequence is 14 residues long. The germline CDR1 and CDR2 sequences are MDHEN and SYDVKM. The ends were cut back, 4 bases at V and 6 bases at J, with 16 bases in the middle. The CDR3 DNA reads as TGTGCCAGCAGTTCGCTATTACAGGGTAGCGAGCAGTACGTC. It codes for CASSSLLQGSEQYV.

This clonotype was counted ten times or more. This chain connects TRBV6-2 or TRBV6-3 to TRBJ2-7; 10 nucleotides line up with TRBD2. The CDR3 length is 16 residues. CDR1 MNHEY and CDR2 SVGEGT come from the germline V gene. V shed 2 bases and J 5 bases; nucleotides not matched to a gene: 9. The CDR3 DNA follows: TGTGCCAGCAGTTACCGGCGAGGACTAGCGGATCACGAGCAGTACGTC. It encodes CASSYRRGLADHEQYV.

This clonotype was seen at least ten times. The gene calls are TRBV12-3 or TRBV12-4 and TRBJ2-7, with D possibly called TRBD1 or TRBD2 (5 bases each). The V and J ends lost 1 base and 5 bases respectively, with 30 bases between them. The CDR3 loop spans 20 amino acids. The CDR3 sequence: CASSLVAFRDRPAAVDEQYF. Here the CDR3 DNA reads TGTGCCAGCAGTTTAGTTGCTTTTCGGGACCGACCCGCCGCTGTAGACGAGCAGTACTTC.

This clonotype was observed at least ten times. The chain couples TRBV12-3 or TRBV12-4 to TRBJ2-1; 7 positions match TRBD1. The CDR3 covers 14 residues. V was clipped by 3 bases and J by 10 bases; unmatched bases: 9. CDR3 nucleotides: TGTGCCAGCAGTTTTATCAACCCGGGACAGGAGCAGTTCTTC. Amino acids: CASSFINPGQEQFF.

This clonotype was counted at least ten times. The CDR3 DNA reads TGTGCCAGCAGCCCGGGACAGGGGTTTTCCTACGAGCAGTACGTC. It codes for CASSPGQGFSYEQYV. The genes are TRBV7-6 and TRBJ2-7; 10 bases agree with TRBD1. The V and J ends lost 5 bases and 1 base, in that order; junction bases with no gene match: 5. This CDR3 has 15 amino acids. CDR1 and CDR2 (germline): SGHVS, FNYEAQ.

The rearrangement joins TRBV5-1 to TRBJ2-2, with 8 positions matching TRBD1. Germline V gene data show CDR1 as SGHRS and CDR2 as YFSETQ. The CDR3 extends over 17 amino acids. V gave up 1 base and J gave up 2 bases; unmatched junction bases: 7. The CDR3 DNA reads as TGCGCCAGCAGCTTGCAAACAGGGGGAGGAAACACCGGGGAGCTGTTTTTT. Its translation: CASSLQTGGGNTGELFF.

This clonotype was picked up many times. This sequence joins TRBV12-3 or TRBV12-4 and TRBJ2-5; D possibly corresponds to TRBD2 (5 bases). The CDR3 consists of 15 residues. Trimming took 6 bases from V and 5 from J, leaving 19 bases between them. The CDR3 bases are TGTGCCAGCAGCCCCCCGGACCCCGGGGATGAGACCCAGTACTTC. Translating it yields CASSPPDPGDETQYF.

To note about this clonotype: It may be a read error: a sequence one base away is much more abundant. CDR3 sequence reads: CTSSFFIFDEPGSSGANVLTF. The CDR3 DNA reads TGTACCAGCAGCTTTTTCATATTTGACGAACCAGGATCCTCTGGGGCCAACGTCCTGACTTTC. The chain uses TRBV7-9 and TRBJ2-6; D unresolved. CDR1 and CDR2 (germline): SEHNR, FQNEAQ (reference sequence). The CDR3 sequence is 21 residues long. The complete variable domain, with remaining parts taken from reference TRBV7-9 and TRBJ2-6, reads DTGVSQNPRHKITKRGQNVTFRCDPISEHNRLYWYRQTLGQGPEFLTYFQNEAQLEKSRLLSDRFSAERPKGSFSTLEIQRTEQGDSAMYLCTSSFFIFDEPGSSGANVLTFGAGSRLTVL.

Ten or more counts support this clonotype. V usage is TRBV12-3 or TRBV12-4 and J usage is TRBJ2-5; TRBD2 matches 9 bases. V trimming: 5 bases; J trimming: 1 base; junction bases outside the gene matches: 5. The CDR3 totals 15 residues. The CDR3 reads CASSETSGSQETQYF. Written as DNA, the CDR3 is TGTGCCAGCAGTGAGACTAGCGGAAGCCAAGAGACCCAGTACTTC.

The CDR3 DNA sequence: TGCGCCAGCAGCCCACGGGGACTAGCGGAGAGGGATGAGCAGTTCTTC. This sequence encodes CASSPRGLAERDEQFF. This chain uses TRBV4-1 with TRBJ2-1, with 11 bases fitting TRBD2. Germline V lookup: CDR1 MGHRA, CDR2 YSYEKL. J gave up 8 bases and V 4 bases, and 10 bases lay outside the gene matches. This CDR3 has 16 amino acids.

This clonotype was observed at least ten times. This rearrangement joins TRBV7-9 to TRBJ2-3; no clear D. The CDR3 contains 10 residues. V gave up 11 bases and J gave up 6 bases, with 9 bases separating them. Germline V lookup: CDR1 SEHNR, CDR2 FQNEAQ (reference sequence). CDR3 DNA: TGTGCCGGCGATGTGGATACGCAGTATTTT. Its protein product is CAGDVDTQYF. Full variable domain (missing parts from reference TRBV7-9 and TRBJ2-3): DTGVSQNPRHKITKRGQNVTFRCDPISEHNRLYWYRQTLGQGPEFLTYFQNEAQLEKSRLLSDRFSAERPKGSFSTLEIQRTEQGDSAMYLCAGDVDTQYFGPGTRLTVL.

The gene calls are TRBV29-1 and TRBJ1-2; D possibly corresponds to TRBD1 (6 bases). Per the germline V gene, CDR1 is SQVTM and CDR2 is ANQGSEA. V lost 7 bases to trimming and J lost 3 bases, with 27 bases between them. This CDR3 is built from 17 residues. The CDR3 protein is CSDFSYRVESDDYGYTF. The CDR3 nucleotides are TGCAGCGATTTCAGCTACAGGGTGGAGAGTGATGACTATGGCTACACCTTC.